A selection of T cell receptor beta chains follows, all from one sample in a study of early T cells in non-severe SARS-CoV-2 infection. TCRdb re-derived calls from the 5' RACE reads in MiXCR, one entry per CDR3 protein. The sample contains 43,000 or so distinct CDR3 sequences, roughly 4% of which appear only once. Specimen: whole blood. The receptor set was obtained from an adult who was a healthcare worker with PCR-confirmed SARS-CoV-2 infection or an uninfected control (not recorded which). CDR3s include the opening cysteine and the closing phenylalanine or tryptophan. D genes are given only for firm matches. For some rows the clone size is stated as once, few or many, or as a class when expanded; others skip it.

cdr3_nt: TGTGCCAGCAGCTCTCGCGGACGGGACACTGAAGCTTTCTTT
cdr3_aa: CASSSRGRDTEAFF
j_call: TRBJ1-1
v_call: TRBV6-6
clone_size: many
d_call: -

cdr3_nt: TGTGCCTGGAGTTCCCACCTCCAGGAGTTCTATGGCTACACCTTC
cdr3_aa: CAWSSHLQEFYGYTF
j_call: TRBJ1-2
v_call: TRBV30
clone_size: many
d_call: -

cdr3_nt: TGTGCCAGCAGCTTAGGCCAGCGGACTGAAGCTTTCTTT
cdr3_aa: CASSLGQRTEAFF
j_call: TRBJ1-1
v_call: TRBV11-1
clone_size: -
d_call: -

cdr3_nt: TGTGCCAGCAGTACTAGACAGGGAGGGGATACGCAGTATTTT
cdr3_aa: CASSTRQGGDTQYF
j_call: TRBJ2-3
v_call: TRBV12-3/TRBV12-4
clone_size: -
d_call: -

cdr3_nt: TGCGCCAGCAGCCAAGATCCCGGGACAGGGAGGTATGGCTACACCTTC
cdr3_aa: CASSQDPGTGRYGYTF
j_call: TRBJ1-2
v_call: TRBV4-1
clone_size: -
d_call: TRBD1

cdr3_nt: TGTGCCATCAATAGGGAGGCCTACCATGGCACTGAAGCTTTCTTT
cdr3_aa: CAINREAYHGTEAFF
j_call: TRBJ1-1
v_call: TRBV6-2/TRBV6-3
clone_size: many
d_call: -

cdr3_nt: TGTGCCATACCCAATGGGAATGAGCAGTTCTTC
cdr3_aa: CAIPNGNEQFF
j_call: TRBJ2-1
v_call: TRBV12-3/TRBV12-4
clone_size: many
d_call: -

cdr3_nt: TGCGCCAGCAGCCCAACCGGACCAACACCCCTCCACTTT
cdr3_aa: CASSPTGPTPLHF
j_call: TRBJ1-6
v_call: TRBV5-1
clone_size: many
d_call: -

cdr3_nt: TGTGCCAGCAGCTCCGTAGGGGGGTCTGAGCAGTACTTC
cdr3_aa: CASSSVGGSEQYF
j_call: TRBJ2-7
v_call: TRBV7-8
clone_size: -
d_call: -

cdr3_nt: TGTGCCAGCTCACCGGGGGATGGCTACACCTTC
cdr3_aa: CASSPGDGYTF
j_call: TRBJ1-2
v_call: TRBV18
clone_size: many
d_call: -

cdr3_nt: TGCGCCAGCAGCTTGTCTATTACAGGCCCATATGATTCACCCCTCCACTTT
cdr3_aa: CASSLSITGPYDSPLHF
j_call: TRBJ1-6
v_call: TRBV5-1
clone_size: many
d_call: -

cdr3_nt: TGTGCCAGCAGCTTAGCCCCCGGAATTCAAGAGACCCAGTACTTC
cdr3_aa: CASSLAPGIQETQYF
j_call: TRBJ2-5
v_call: TRBV7-9
clone_size: few
d_call: -

cdr3_nt: TGTGCCAGCAGTTCTCAGACCGAAAAACTGTTTTTT
cdr3_aa: CASSSQTEKLFF
j_call: TRBJ1-4
v_call: TRBV12-3/TRBV12-4
clone_size: few
d_call: -

cdr3_nt: TGTGCCAGCAGCCCCGGACCTAGCACAGATACGCAGTATTTT
cdr3_aa: CASSPGPSTDTQYF
j_call: TRBJ2-3
v_call: TRBV5-4
clone_size: many
d_call: -

cdr3_nt: TGTGCCAGCAGAAACGGACTAGCGGGGGGAGAGCAGTTCTTC
cdr3_aa: CASRNGLAGGEQFF
j_call: TRBJ2-1
v_call: TRBV27
clone_size: few
d_call: TRBD2

cdr3_nt: TGTGCCAGCAGCCAAGATCTTGCTTCTAATGAAAAACTGTTTTTT
cdr3_aa: CASSQDLASNEKLFF
j_call: TRBJ1-4
v_call: TRBV14
clone_size: few
d_call: -

cdr3_nt: TGTGCCAGCAGTGACCGGACAGGGGGCGGCTACGAGCAGTACTTC
cdr3_aa: CASSDRTGGGYEQYF
j_call: TRBJ2-7
v_call: TRBV6-1
clone_size: many
d_call: TRBD1

cdr3_nt: TGTGCCAGTAGTCCTCAGCCTATCGCCTCCTACGAGCAGTACTTC
cdr3_aa: CASSPQPIASYEQYF
j_call: TRBJ2-7
v_call: TRBV19
clone_size: -
d_call: -

cdr3_nt: TGTGCCAGCAGCGTAGGTGGAGACCCCTACGAGCAGTACTTC
cdr3_aa: CASSVGGDPYEQYF
j_call: TRBJ2-7
v_call: TRBV9
clone_size: medium-sized
d_call: -

cdr3_nt: TGTGCCACCAGTGGGACTAGCGGGAGTAAGAATGAGCAGTTCTTC
cdr3_aa: CATSGTSGSKNEQFF
j_call: TRBJ2-1
v_call: TRBV24-1
clone_size: many
d_call: TRBD2

cdr3_nt: TGTGCCAGCAGCTTAGCGGGACTAGCGGGAGGGAGAGATACGCAGTATTTT
cdr3_aa: CASSLAGLAGGRDTQYF
j_call: TRBJ2-3
v_call: TRBV7-8
clone_size: medium-sized
d_call: TRBD2

cdr3_nt: TGCAGCGCCCGACAGGGGGTCTACGAGCAGTACTTC
cdr3_aa: CSARQGVYEQYF
j_call: TRBJ2-7
v_call: TRBV29-1
clone_size: few
d_call: TRBD1

cdr3_nt: TGTGCCAGCAGTTACCCCGGAAACACCATATATTTT
cdr3_aa: CASSYPGNTIYF
j_call: TRBJ1-3
v_call: TRBV6-6
clone_size: many
d_call: -

cdr3_nt: TGTGCCAGCAGCCAAGCGGGGGAATCTGGGGCCAACGTCCTGACTTTC
cdr3_aa: CASSQAGESGANVLTF
j_call: TRBJ2-6
v_call: TRBV9
clone_size: many
d_call: TRBD2

cdr3_nt: TGTGCCAGCAGCCACCCACAGGGGCAACTTTCGAACACTGAAGCTTTCTTT
cdr3_aa: CASSHPQGQLSNTEAFF
j_call: TRBJ1-1
v_call: TRBV3-1
clone_size: -
d_call: TRBD1

cdr3_nt: TGTGCCAGCAGTTTAAACGCAGGGTTGGATGAGCAGTTCTTC
cdr3_aa: CASSLNAGLDEQFF
j_call: TRBJ2-1
v_call: TRBV12-3/TRBV12-4
clone_size: many
d_call: -

cdr3_nt: TGCAGTGCTGGGGCCTTTACAGATACGCAGTATTTT
cdr3_aa: CSAGAFTDTQYF
j_call: TRBJ2-3
v_call: TRBV20-1
clone_size: many
d_call: -

cdr3_nt: TGTGCCAGCGGAGCCCGAGAGACCCAGTACTTC
cdr3_aa: CASGARETQYF
j_call: TRBJ2-5
v_call: TRBV2
clone_size: many
d_call: -

cdr3_nt: TGTGCCAGCAGTGCTGGACATCCGGAGCAGTTCTTC
cdr3_aa: CASSAGHPEQFF
j_call: TRBJ2-1
v_call: TRBV12-3/TRBV12-4
clone_size: many
d_call: -

cdr3_nt: TGTGCCAGCAGACAAGCCGGCCGGGCTGGGCGCGAGCAGTACTTC
cdr3_aa: CASRQAGRAGREQYF
j_call: TRBJ2-7
v_call: TRBV11-2
clone_size: many
d_call: -

cdr3_nt: TGTGCCAGCAGTTACTCGAGGGACAGGGGGACTGAAGCTTTCTTT
cdr3_aa: CASSYSRDRGTEAFF
j_call: TRBJ1-1
v_call: TRBV6-5
clone_size: -
d_call: TRBD1

cdr3_nt: TGTGCCATCACCGACCCCAGCGGGGGGGTTCGCAAGCAGTACTTC
cdr3_aa: CAITDPSGGVRKQYF
j_call: TRBJ2-7
v_call: TRBV10-3
clone_size: many
d_call: TRBD2

cdr3_nt: TGTGCCAGCAGGGCCCGTTTCGGGGAACTGTTTTTT
cdr3_aa: CASRARFGELFF
j_call: TRBJ1-4
v_call: TRBV7-8
clone_size: many
d_call: -

cdr3_nt: TGTGCCAGCAGCTTAGTACTTGACGCCGAGCAGTACTTC
cdr3_aa: CASSLVLDAEQYF
j_call: TRBJ2-7
v_call: TRBV5-4
clone_size: many
d_call: -

cdr3_nt: TGCAGTGCTAGAGGAGCTCCGGGACAGGGTAGTTATGGCTACACCTTC
cdr3_aa: CSARGAPGQGSYGYTF
j_call: TRBJ1-2
v_call: TRBV20-1
clone_size: many
d_call: TRBD1

cdr3_nt: TGTGCCAGCTCACCACCGCAACTCCAATCTTACAATGAGCAGTTCTTC
cdr3_aa: CASSPPQLQSYNEQFF
j_call: TRBJ2-1
v_call: TRBV18
clone_size: many
d_call: -

cdr3_nt: TGTGCCAGCAGTATAGACAGAAGCTCCTACAATGAGCAGTTCTTC
cdr3_aa: CASSIDRSSYNEQFF
j_call: TRBJ2-1
v_call: TRBV6-6
clone_size: many
d_call: -

cdr3_nt: TGTGCCAGCAGCCAAGATCCCCAGCCGAACCGGGAGCAGTTCTTC
cdr3_aa: CASSQDPQPNREQFF
j_call: TRBJ2-1
v_call: TRBV3-1
clone_size: few
d_call: -

cdr3_nt: TGTGCCAGCAGCCAACTGACATCGCCTCTATCCCTCCAGCATTTT
cdr3_aa: CASSQLTSPLSLQHF
j_call: TRBJ1-5
v_call: TRBV28
clone_size: many
d_call: -

cdr3_nt: TGTGCCAGTAGTATGGGGGGCAACTTGAACACTGAAGCTTTCTTT
cdr3_aa: CASSMGGNLNTEAFF
j_call: TRBJ1-1
v_call: TRBV19
clone_size: many
d_call: -

cdr3_nt: TGTGCCAGCAGCTTAGGAGGCACCCTGACAGGGGAGTCCTACGAGCAGTACTTC
cdr3_aa: CASSLGGTLTGESYEQYF
j_call: TRBJ2-7
v_call: TRBV7-9
clone_size: many
d_call: TRBD1

cdr3_nt: TGTGCCAGTAGTATACAGGGGAAGAATGAAAAACTGTTTTTT
cdr3_aa: CASSIQGKNEKLFF
j_call: TRBJ1-4
v_call: TRBV19
clone_size: many
d_call: -

cdr3_nt: TGTGCCAGTAGTAAAGGGACAGGGAGCGGGGGAAGCTCCTACGAGCAGTACTTC
cdr3_aa: CASSKGTGSGGSSYEQYF
j_call: TRBJ2-7
v_call: TRBV19
clone_size: many
d_call: -

cdr3_nt: TGTGCCAGTAGCATGAGGGGGGCCCGGGGAGATACGCAGTATTTT
cdr3_aa: CASSMRGARGDTQYF
j_call: TRBJ2-3
v_call: TRBV19
clone_size: -
d_call: -

cdr3_nt: TGTGCCAGCAGTTACGGCGGGATAGCTGCCGAGCAGTACTTC
cdr3_aa: CASSYGGIAAEQYF
j_call: TRBJ2-7
v_call: TRBV6-5
clone_size: many
d_call: -

cdr3_nt: TGTGCCAGCAGGCTCGAGGCTAGCGGCCCCTACGAGCAGTACTTC
cdr3_aa: CASRLEASGPYEQYF
j_call: TRBJ2-7
v_call: TRBV6-2/TRBV6-3
clone_size: -
d_call: TRBD2

cdr3_nt: TGTGCCAGCAGCTCGACAACAGATACGCAGTATTTT
cdr3_aa: CASSSTTDTQYF
j_call: TRBJ2-3
v_call: TRBV7-9
clone_size: many
d_call: -

cdr3_nt: TGTGCCAGCAGCTTCACTAGCGGGCCTTACAATGAGCAGTTCTTC
cdr3_aa: CASSFTSGPYNEQFF
j_call: TRBJ2-1
v_call: TRBV7-6
clone_size: many
d_call: TRBD2

cdr3_nt: TGTGCCAGCAGTACAATCGGGGGACTAGCTCTCTACAATGAGCAGTTCTTC
cdr3_aa: CASSTIGGLALYNEQFF
j_call: TRBJ2-1
v_call: TRBV6-2/TRBV6-3
clone_size: -
d_call: TRBD2